Below, 32 T cell receptor beta chains from the same sample are listed, as sequenced in a study of blood T cells in healthy people across ages. Primed by a sample-barcoded 5' primer and a J-beta primer mix, a second PCR proceeded for about 7 to 11 cycles. In TCRdb, the 5' RACE reads were re-called with MiXCR into one record per CDR3 protein. There are roughly 1.7 million distinct CDR3 sequences in the sample; roughly a third occur only once, and about 10% lies in the top ten. The sequenced material came from blood. The receptors here all came from a woman in her 30s in good health.

In its sample, this clonotype was seen many times. An end of the junction does not agree with germline; a read error may underlie this. V and J are TRBV5-1 and TRBJ2-7; D not certain. CDR3 length equals 12 residues. CDR1 and CDR2 (germline): SGHRS, YFSETQ. The CDR3 DNA sequence: TGTGCCAGCAGCTTAGATTTCTACGAGCAGTACTTC. This encodes CASSLDFYEQYF.

The rearrangement links TRBV5-1 to TRBJ2-3; 9 nucleotides align to TRBD2. Germline V gene data show CDR1 as SGHRS and CDR2 as YFSETQ. The V segment lost 0 bases and the J segment 2 bases; nucleotides outside the gene matches: 4. This CDR3 region has 16 residues. The CDR3 loop reads CASSLVLAGFTDTQYF. The DNA of the CDR3 is TGCGCCAGCAGCTTGGTCCTAGCGGGGTTCACAGATACGCAGTATTTT. Based on the CDR3 plus reference TRBV5-1 and TRBJ2-3, the full variable domain is KAGVTQTPRYLIKTRGQQVTLSCSPISGHRSVSWYQQTPGQGLQFLFEYFSETQRNKGNFPGRFSGRQFSNSRSEMNVSTLELGDSALYLCASSLVLAGFTDTQYFGPGTRLTVL.

The chain employs TRBV7-9 and TRBJ1-1; no clear D gene. The V end lost 1 base, the J end lost 6 bases, and 15 bases lay between the germline ends. Germline CDR1 SEHNR, CDR2 FQNEAQ (reference sequence). The CDR3 is 15 amino acids. CDR3 nucleotide sequence: TGTGCCAGCAGCTTAGAAGGGCGAGGAAGGTCTGAAGCTTTCTTT. Its protein product is CASSLEGRGRSEAFF.

This clonotype was detected only a few times. This sequence joins TRBV9 and TRBJ2-1; 10 nucleotides line up with TRBD2. CDR1 and CDR2 (germline): SGDLS, YYNGEE. Trimming at V came to 0 bases and at J to 7 bases, leaving 4 bases not matched to a gene. The CDR3 sequence is 15 residues long. CDR3 DNA sequence: TGTGCCAGCAGCGTAGGGGAGCGGGAGGGAAATGAGCAGTTCTTC. Its protein is CASSVGEREGNEQFF. The complete variable domain, with remaining parts taken from reference TRBV9 and TRBJ2-1, reads DSGVTQTPKHLITATGQRVTLRCSPRSGDLSVYWYQQSLDQGLQFLIQYYNGEERAKGNILERFSAQQFPDLHSELNLSSLELGDSALYFCASSVGEREGNEQFFGPGTRLTVL.

This chain links TRBV20-1 with TRBJ2-7, with D unclear. CDR1 and CDR2 (germline): DFQATT, SNEGSKA (reference sequence). Trimming took 6 bases from V and 0 from J, leaving 15 bases between them. The CDR3 contains 14 residues. This CDR3 reads CSANLGGSSYEQYF. Here the CDR3 DNA reads TGCAGTGCGAACTTGGGCGGATCCTCCTACGAGCAGTACTTC.

In this sample, this clonotype turned up once. V and J are TRBV7-3 and TRBJ2-1; 12 bases fit TRBD1. V lost 1 base and J lost 10; bases outside the gene matches: 11. The germline V gene has CDR1 SGHTA and CDR2 FQGTGA. The CDR3 is 17 residues long. CDR3 coding DNA: TGTGCCAGCAGCTTAAACTGGGGACAGGGGGCGGGCAACGAGCAGTTCTTC. It specifies CASSLNWGQGAGNEQFF.

The rearrangement uses TRBV7-9 and TRBJ2-7; TRBD1 or TRBD2 may be the D gene (5 bases each). CDR1 is SEHNR, CDR2 FQNEAQ, per germline (reference sequence). The V end lost 4 bases, the J end lost 1 base, and 17 bases lay between the germline ends. CDR3 length equals 16 residues. The CDR3 region is CASSSLGEKESYEQYF. CDR3 in DNA: TGTGCCAGCAGCTCATTAGGGGAGAAGGAGTCCTACGAGCAGTACTTC. The whole variable domain, filled in from reference TRBV7-9 and TRBJ2-7, reads DTGVSQNPRHKITKRGQNVTFRCDPISEHNRLYWYRQTLGQGPEFLTYFQNEAQLEKSRLLSDRFSAERPKGSFSTLEIQRTEQGDSAMYLCASSSLGEKESYEQYFGPGTRLTVT.

This clonotype was counted ten times or more. This chain connects TRBV5-1 to TRBJ2-5; D is possibly TRBD1 (6 bases). This CDR3 region has 16 residues. Trimming cost V 1 base and J 5 bases, with 18 bases left between them. Germline CDR1 reads SGHRS; CDR2 reads YFSETQ. The CDR3 DNA follows: TGCGCCAGCAGCTTGAGGGTCACAGCCGGACAGGAGACCCAGTACTTC. This sequence encodes CASSLRVTAGQETQYF.

This clonotype occurred a few times. The J gene is TRBJ1-5, the V gene TRBV6-1, with D possibly matching TRBD1 (5 bases). Germline-derived CDR1 and CDR2 are MNHNS and SASEGT. Deletions cut 1 base from V and 0 bases from J, with 16 bases between. This CDR3 is 18 amino acids long. CDR3 DNA: TGTGCCAGCAGTGAAGTTCCGGGGGAGATCAATAGCAATCAGCCCCAGCATTTT. Translating it yields CASSEVPGEINSNQPQHF.

This clonotype was picked up a small number of times. The rearrangement uses TRBV4-2 and TRBJ2-1; the match to TRBD2 covers 10 bases. Germline trimming cut 0 bases from V and 0 bases from J; bases unmatched to any gene: 11. The length of the CDR3 is 20 residues. CDR1 and CDR2 from the germline V gene are LGHNA and YNFKEQ. The CDR3 DNA reads TGTGCCAGCAGCCAAGAGCAAGGGACTAGCGTCAGGAGCTCCTACAATGAGCAGTTCTTC. It translates to CASSQEQGTSVRSSYNEQFF.

This clonotype was picked up many times. This sequence joins TRBV29-1 and TRBJ2-7; 9 nucleotides line up with TRBD1. CDR1 and CDR2 (germline): SQVTM, ANQGSEA. The CDR3 loop spans 16 amino acids. The junction had 8 bases not matched to a gene; V was cut back by 0 bases and J by 2 bases. DNA for the CDR3: TGCAGCGTTGAAGATCCGGGACAGGGAGCAACCTACGAGCAGTACTTC. It codes for CSVEDPGQGATYEQYF.

V gene TRBV6-1 combines with J gene TRBJ2-1; 12 bases fit TRBD2. This CDR3 is 15 amino acids long. V gave up 8 bases and J gave up 7 bases; unmatched junction bases: 9. Germline V CDR1 and CDR2: MNHNS, SASEGT. The CDR3 here is CASSGASGGANEQFF. The DNA for the CDR3 is TGTGCCAGCTCTGGGGCTAGCGGGGGGGCTAATGAGCAGTTCTTC.

This clonotype was observed once. CDR3 region: CASSGDFRGTGAYNTEAFF. As DNA, the CDR3 is TGTGCCAGCAGCGGCGACTTCAGGGGGACAGGGGCGTATAACACTGAAGCTTTCTTT. The chain joins TRBV9 to TRBJ1-1, with 10 bases that match TRBD1. The trim removed 3 bases at V and 2 bases at J, leaving 16 bases unmatched. In germline, CDR1 is SGDLS, CDR2 YYNGEE. The CDR3 consists of 19 residues.

The chain has TRBV27 and TRBJ2-6; D unresolved. The germline gives CDR1 MNHEY, CDR2 SMNVEV (reference sequence). The CDR3 consists of 16 residues. With 1 base removed from V and 0 bases from J, the gap between germline ends came to 7 bases. The CDR3: CASSLLGNSGANVLTF. The CDR3 DNA sequence: TGTGCCAGCAGTTTATTGGGTAACTCTGGGGCCAACGTCCTGACTTTC.

There are a few counts of this clonotype. Here the CDR3 reads CASSLASSGGDTQYF. The CDR3 DNA reads TGCGCCAGCAGCTTGGCCTCGAGCGGGGGGGATACGCAGTATTTT. This sequence joins TRBV5-1 and TRBJ2-3; 9 bases are shared with TRBD2. The length of the CDR3 is 15 residues. CDR1 and CDR2 from the germline V gene are SGHRS and YFSETQ. After removal of 0 bases from V and 6 bases from J, the junction contained 5 bases not matched to a gene.

With respect to this clonotype: It may be a read error: a sequence one base away is much more abundant. CDR3 sequence (DNA): TGTGCCAGCAGCTTACTACAGGGGGGGATTTACGAGCAGTACTTC. Protein sequence: CASSLLQGGIYEQYF. The rearrangement uses TRBV7-9 and TRBJ2-7, with TRBD1 as a possible D gene (8 bases). Trimming cost V 2 bases and J 4 bases, with 15 bases left between them. The V gene's germline CDR1 is SEHNR and CDR2 FQNEAQ (reference sequence). The CDR3 covers 15 residues.

Many counts were recorded for this clonotype. The chain is built from TRBV29-1 and TRBJ1-2; TRBD1 is a possible D gene (5 bases). Germline V gene sequence: CDR1 SQVTM, CDR2 ANQGSEA. Between the trimmed V and J ends, which lost 4 bases and 7 bases, there was a span of 16 bases. This CDR3 spans 13 amino acids. CDR3 DNA sequence: TGCAGCGTTGTTCAGCAGGGATCAGGTGGCTACACCTTC. It specifies CSVVQQGSGGYTF.

This clonotype showed up just a few times. The chain employs TRBV18 and TRBJ2-6, with D possibly TRBD1 on 6 matching bases. The V gene lost 5 bases and the J gene lost 0 bases, with 11 bases spanning the gap. The CDR3 is made up of 16 amino acids. Germline V gene sequence: CDR1 KGHSH, CDR2 LQKENI. The CDR3 protein is CASSGDRSSGANVLTF. CDR3 nucleotides: TGTGCCAGCTCAGGTGACAGGAGCTCTGGGGCCAACGTCCTGACTTTC.

V and J are TRBV5-4 and TRBJ2-7; 14 nucleotides line up with TRBD2. This CDR3 has 16 residues. CDR1 is SGHNT, CDR2 YYREEE, per germline (reference sequence). V lost 0 bases, J lost 3 bases, and 2 bases stayed unmatched. CDR3: CASSLGGLAGDYEQYF. The CDR3 coding sequence is TGTGCCAGCAGCTTGGGGGGACTAGCGGGGGACTACGAGCAGTACTTC.

Comment on this clonotype: This may arise from a read error, as a much more abundant clone is one base away. The J gene is TRBJ1-5, the V gene TRBV4-2; D is uncertain. The CDR3 has 15 residues. The V gene's germline CDR1 is LGHNA and CDR2 YNFKEQ. The CDR3 nucleotides are TGTGTCAGCAGCCCCTCTGACGTTGGCAATCAGCCCCAGCATTTT. Translation: CVSSPSDVGNQPQHF.

This clonotype showed up just a few times. V gene TRBV9 combines with J gene TRBJ2-3, with 7 bases aligning to TRBD1. The CDR3 totals 15 residues. CDR1 and CDR2 from the germline V gene are SGDLS and YYNGEE. J gave up 2 bases and V 4 bases, and 7 bases lay outside the gene matches. The CDR3 protein is CASSTAGGPTDTQYF. CDR3 in DNA: TGTGCCAGCAGCACAGCAGGGGGTCCCACAGATACGCAGTATTTT.

This chain joins TRBV12-3 or TRBV12-4 and TRBJ2-3, with D possibly being TRBD1 (6 bases). Trimming shortened V by 10 bases and J by 6 bases, and 11 bases separated the two germline ends. There are 11 residues in the CDR3. The CDR3 nucleotides read TGTGCCACCATGACAGGTGATACGCAGTATTTT. This sequence encodes CATMTGDTQYF.

This clonotype was picked up a small number of times. The J gene is TRBJ2-1, the V gene TRBV9; 11 nucleotides line up with TRBD2. CDR3 length: 18 amino acids. Germline assignment: CDR1 SGDLS and CDR2 YYNGEE. V dropped 4 bases and J dropped 5; count of bases not matched to a gene: 14. In nucleotides, the CDR3 is TGTGCCAGCAGCAGGAGCGGGAGGGGACTAGCGGAACACAATGAGCAGTTCTTC. This encodes CASSRSGRGLAEHNEQFF.

This clonotype has only a few counts. This sequence joins TRBV20-1 and TRBJ2-5; a weak D match, TRBD1 (6 bases). Germline values: CDR1 DFQATT, CDR2 SNEGSKA (reference sequence). The CDR3 contains 13 residues. Trimming shortened V by 3 bases and J by 2 bases, and 10 bases separated the two germline ends. CDR3 residues: CSARWGQQETQYF. The CDR3 region has the DNA TGCAGTGCTAGGTGGGGGCAGCAAGAGACCCAGTACTTC.

This clonotype occurred a few times. The V gene is TRBV5-1, the J gene TRBJ2-7; D possibly corresponds to TRBD2 (5 bases). Looked up from germline, CDR1 is SGHRS and CDR2 is YFSETQ. The germline V and J ends were trimmed by 2 bases and 5 bases, with 14 bases remaining between them. The CDR3 spans 14 residues. CDR3 nucleotide sequence: TGCGCCAGCAGCTTTATTTCGGGATCCCACGAGCAGTACTTC. It is translated as CASSFISGSHEQYF.

This clonotype was counted between two and nine times. The chain uses TRBV20-1 and TRBJ2-7; a weak D match, TRBD2 (6 bases). V dropped 4 bases and J dropped 3 bases, with 22 bases sitting between them. CDR3 length: 16 amino acids. Germline CDR1 DFQATT, CDR2 SNEGSKA (reference sequence). CDR3 residues: CSAILKDYSRDYEQYF. In DNA form, the CDR3 reads TGCAGTGCTATATTGAAGGACTACTCGCGGGACTACGAGCAGTACTTC.

About this clonotype itself: A read error is possible here, since a much larger clone lies one base away. In DNA, the CDR3 is TGCAGTGCTCCCCTTCAGGGAGTCCACGAGCAGTACTTC. Translated: CSAPLQGVHEQYF. The genes are TRBV20-1 and TRBJ2-7; the D call may be TRBD1 or TRBD2 (5 bases each). Germline CDR1 reads DFQATT; CDR2 reads SNEGSKA (reference sequence). V was clipped by 5 bases and J by 5 bases, with 16 bases between them. This CDR3 contains 13 residues.

The V call is TRBV6-1, the J call TRBJ2-5; 8 positions agree with TRBD2. The J call is in doubt because the DNA end fits TRBJ2-7 better. CDR1 and CDR2 (germline): MNHNS, SASEGT. There are 14 residues in the CDR3. As DNA, the CDR3 is TGTGCCAGCAGGGGACTAGTAGTAACCTACGAGCAGTACTTC. This codes for CASRGLVVTYEQYF.

This clonotype was counted ten times or more. The rearrangement joins TRBV20-1 to TRBJ2-7, with no clear D. Trimming shortened V by 5 bases and J by 2 bases, and 10 bases separated the two germline ends. Per germline, CDR1 DFQATT and CDR2 SNEGSKA (reference sequence). CDR3 length equals 12 residues. In nucleotides, the CDR3 is TGCAGTGCTCCCGGCCCTCCCTACGAGCAGTACTTC. This gives the protein CSAPGPPYEQYF.

The rearrangement joins TRBV12-3 or TRBV12-4 to TRBJ2-1; 8 bases match TRBD2. After removal of 2 bases from V and 6 bases from J, the junction contained 3 bases not matched to a gene. The CDR3 covers 14 residues. In DNA, the CDR3 is TGTGCCAGCAGTTTATGGCTAGCGGGCAATGAGCAGTTCTTC. Its protein product is CASSLWLAGNEQFF.

The chain couples TRBV3-1 to TRBJ1-1; tentatively, D is TRBD1 (5 bases). Germline-derived CDR1 and CDR2 are LGHDT and YNNKEL (reference sequence). This CDR3 region has 14 residues. V shed 4 bases and J shed 10 bases, with 19 bases lying between them. The CDR3 DNA is TGTGCCAGCAGCCCGGGGACGGCCGGGGAGGGAGCTTTCTTT. Translating gives CASSPGTAGEGAFF.

V is TRBV7-9 and J is TRBJ2-1; 13 positions match TRBD2. Per germline, CDR1 SEHNR and CDR2 FQNEAQ (reference sequence). The CDR3 has 15 residues. V was clipped by 5 bases and J by 5 bases; unmatched bases: 3. This chain's CDR3 is CASSPTSGGDNEQFF. The CDR3 DNA reads TGTGCCAGCAGCCCCACTAGCGGGGGGGACAATGAGCAGTTCTTC.